This T cell receptor (beta chain) is drawn from a study of blood T cell repertoires in COVID-19. Study-wide context: Sites in the United States, Italy and Spain provided acute and convalescent COVID-19 samples. T cells, B-cell-depleted T cells, or PBMCs provided the cDNA or gDNA that served as material.

In the authors' workflow: Amplifying reference gene primers gave estimates of nucleated cell counts. Profiled with immunoSEQ multiplex PCR; TCRdb holds only in-frame clones, not every one. D and trimming come from the DNA, and the V and J calls and clone size come from that table. The repertoire holds about 270,000 clones, with 86% as singletons. Germline V gene lookup returns CDR1 LGHDT and CDR2 YNNKEL (reference sequence). V lost 2 bases to trimming and J lost 2 bases, with 12 bases between them. This CDR3 contains 15 residues. Sequencing input: peripheral blood. The chain uses TRBV3-1 (or the pseudogene TRBV3-2) and TRBJ2-5, with D perhaps matching TRBD2 (6 bases). This TCR came from a man in his forties or fifties with active or convalescent COVID-19. The DNA for the CDR3 is TGTGCCAGCAGCCAAAGTGTAGCGGAGCAAGAGACCCAGTACTTC. This sequence encodes CASSQSVAEQETQYF.